Listed here are 14 T cell receptor beta chains from one sample, sequenced in a study of regulatory T cells in long-lasting Graves disease. With iRepertoire HTBI primers and Arm-PCR of CDR3 regions, TCR beta libraries were built. TCRdb independently ran MiXCR on the multiplex PCR reads; one entry per CDR3 protein. Altogether a few hundred thousand distinct CDR3 sequences are present, about 20% being singletons, with the ten largest covering around 12%. Stated time point: persistent/refractory GD, antithyroid drugs over 5 years with positive TRAb. The TCR library was prepared using RNA isolated from PBMCs. The input for sequencing was peripheral blood mononuclear cells (PBMCs), taken when the disease was refractory, from a patient treated with antithyroid drugs. The receptors were sampled from a female donor with Graves disease.

This clonotype was seen repeatedly, ten times or more. The chain carries TRBV11-2 and TRBJ2-7; perhaps D is TRBD1 or TRBD2 (5 bases each). The length of the CDR3 is 12 residues. Per the germline V gene, CDR1 is SGHAT and CDR2 is FQNNGV. The V end was cut by 7 bases, the J end by 7 bases, with 14 bases between. The CDR3 nucleotides are TGTGCCAGCACCATCGGGACGATGGAGCAGTACTTC. Residues: CASTIGTMEQYF.

This rearrangement joins TRBV20-1 to TRBJ2-7, with D unresolved. The CDR3 extends over 10 amino acids. V gave up 4 bases and J gave up 6 bases, with 7 bases separating them. Germline values: CDR1 DFQATT, CDR2 SNEGSKA (reference sequence). CDR3 sequence: CSATWGEQYF. CDR3 DNA sequence: TGCAGTGCTACCTGGGGCGAGCAGTACTTC.

The chain couples TRBV29-1 to TRBJ1-4; weak D call: TRBD1 (5 bases). Germline assignment: CDR1 SQVTM and CDR2 ANQGSEA. Deletions cut 6 bases from V and 5 bases from J, with 10 bases between. The CDR3 is made up of 12 amino acids. In DNA, the CDR3 is TGCAGCGTGGGGGACGGGAATGAAAAACTGTTTTTT. Encoded protein: CSVGDGNEKLFF.

This clonotype was counted ten times or more. The chain employs TRBV6-1 and TRBJ2-7; tentatively, D is TRBD1 (6 bases). Trimming took 9 bases from V and 1 from J, leaving 10 bases between them. Germline V CDR1 and CDR2: MNHNS, SASEGT. The CDR3 has 12 residues. CDR3 DNA: TGTGCCAGTAGCAGGGGTTCCTACGAGCAGTACTTC. Its protein product is CASSRGSYEQYF.

The chain has TRBV15 and TRBJ1-2; 7 nucleotides agree with TRBD1. Per the germline V gene, CDR1 is LNHNV and CDR2 is YYDKDF (reference sequence). V dropped 4 bases and J dropped 8; count of bases not matched to a gene: 7. The CDR3 runs to 13 residues. DNA of the CDR3: TGTGCCACCAGCATTAGACAGGGAATGGGCTACACCTTC. Protein: CATSIRQGMGYTF.

This clonotype was seen many times. The chain joins TRBV7-2 to TRBJ2-7, with TRBD2 as a possible D gene (6 bases). This CDR3 has 14 amino acids. The germline V gene encodes CDR1 SGHTA and CDR2 FQGNSA. V dropped 5 bases and J dropped 3 bases, with 14 bases sitting between them. The CDR3 DNA reads TGTGCCAGCAGCCCCCCGGAGGGCCGCTACGAGCAGTACTTC. This translates into CASSPPEGRYEQYF.

This clonotype has a handful of counts. The CDR3, as DNA: TGCAGTGCTAGAGAGGGGGCGGGGGGGTTTTACGAGCAGTACTTC. Its protein product is CSAREGAGGFYEQYF. The V call is TRBV20-1, the J call TRBJ2-7; 9 bases agree with TRBD2. Germline V gives CDR1 DFQATT, CDR2 SNEGSKA (reference sequence). Unmatched junction bases numbered 7, after V lost 0 bases and J lost 4 bases. The CDR3 covers 15 residues.

The chain has TRBV28 and TRBJ2-7; 13 bases fit TRBD2. TRBJ2-1 matches the DNA end more closely, so the J call is doubtful. This CDR3 has 14 residues. Germline V lookup: CDR1 MDHEN, CDR2 SYDVKM. The CDR3 region is CASRGTSGTEEQFF. The CDR3 DNA reads as TGTGCCAGCAGGGGGACTAGCGGGACAGAAGAGCAGTTCTTC.

J is TRBJ1-4 and V is TRBV7-6, with D perhaps matching TRBD1 (5 bases). V was cut by 1 base and J by 9 bases, with 15 bases left in between. This CDR3 has 15 residues. Looked up from germline, CDR1 is SGHVS and CDR2 is FNYEAQ. CDR3 amino acids: CASSLGWSPGQKLFF. The CDR3 coding sequence is TGTGCCAGCAGCTTAGGGTGGTCCCCGGGGCAAAAACTGTTTTTT.

The sample holds many counts of this clonotype. V and J are TRBV29-1 and TRBJ2-7, with D possibly matching TRBD1 (5 bases). Trimming took 4 bases from V and 2 from J, leaving 9 bases between them. This CDR3 spans 12 amino acids. Per germline, CDR1 SQVTM and CDR2 ANQGSEA. Written as DNA, the CDR3 is TGCAGCGTTGTCGACAGAGCCTACGAGCAGTACTTC. Amino acids: CSVVDRAYEQYF.

The rearrangement uses TRBV20-1 and TRBJ1-1, with D uncertain. Germline values: CDR1 DFQATT, CDR2 SNEGSKA (reference sequence). The CDR3 spans 16 residues. Between the trimmed V and J ends, which lost 3 bases and 4 bases, there was a span of 21 bases. The CDR3 is CSASSRLGVRATEAFF. The CDR3 DNA reads TGCAGTGCTAGTAGCCGCCTCGGTGTGAGAGCCACTGAAGCTTTCTTT.

The chain has TRBV10-3 and TRBJ2-2; no reliable D call. The CDR3 is made up of 15 amino acids. Trimming shortened V by 0 bases and J by 7 bases, and 12 bases separated the two germline ends. The germline V gene has CDR1 ENHRY and CDR2 SYGVKD. The CDR3 DNA reads as TGTGCCATCAGTGAGTCGGCTGGAGTTGGCGGGGAGCTGTTTTTT. Its translation is CAISESAGVGGELFF.

In its sample, this clonotype was seen many times. The chain recombines TRBV2 with TRBJ2-5; 10 bases align to TRBD1. This CDR3 has 15 residues. Germline V gene data show CDR1 as SNHLY and CDR2 as FYNNEI. V was clipped by 6 bases and J by 1 base; unmatched bases: 5. The CDR3 protein is CASSPGQGSQETQYF. The CDR3, as DNA: TGTGCCAGCAGCCCGGGACAGGGGTCCCAAGAGACCCAGTACTTC.

This chain links TRBV29-1 with TRBJ2-1, with 9 bases that match TRBD2. V lost 5 bases and J lost 2; bases outside the gene matches: 4. The CDR3 extends over 14 amino acids. Germline-derived CDR1 and CDR2 are SQVTM and ANQGSEA. This CDR3 is CSVFRTSAYNEQFF. CDR3 DNA sequence: TGCAGCGTTTTTAGGACTAGCGCCTACAATGAGCAGTTCTTC.